Reported below is one TCR beta chain. This record belongs to a study of T cell responses to AZD1222 COVID-19 vaccine. Sequenced by immunoSEQ multiplex PCR; TCRdb stores in-frame clones only, minus some. The sample consists of 160,000 or so clones, 90% of them appearing once. Trimming removed 2 bases from V and 4 bases from J; junction bases left unmatched: 5. Germline lookup yields CDR1 SQVTM and CDR2 ANQGSEA. This CDR3 has 14 residues. The chain uses TRBV29-1 and TRBJ2-7, with 10 bases that match TRBD1. This TCR was recovered from an adult in good health. This specimen was peripheral blood, taken on day 0 of AZD1222 vaccination. The CDR3 DNA sequence: TGCAGCGTTGAAACGACAGGGGGCATGTACGAGCAGTACTTC. Translating it yields CSVETTGGMYEQYF.